The entry below describes one T cell receptor (beta chain). This same CDR3 is encoded by further DNA sequences in the sample. Germline V gene data show CDR1 as LNHDA and CDR2 as SQIVND (reference sequence). The J segment lost 1 base and the V segment lost 6 bases, leaving 5 bases of the junction unmatched. There are 14 residues in the CDR3. This entry belongs to a study of shared clonotypes between healthy human individuals. Using immunoSEQ multiplex PCR, the repertoire was profiled, and TCRdb retains in-frame clones only, with some absent. This sample has around 2.3 million clones; approximately 96% occur once, and the top ten carry roughly 0.13%.

The receptor was derived from a man younger than 35 in good health. The V gene is TRBV19, the J gene TRBJ1-1; TRBD1 aligns across 7 bases. Input material: naive CD4+ T cells sorted from blood. Subset given: CD45RA+ positively selected. CDR3 bases: TGTGCCAGTAGCCGGGGACAGACGAACACTGAAGCTTTCTTT. This translates into CASSRGQTNTEAFF.